This TCR beta chain was identified in a study of blood T cell repertoires in COVID-19. Produced via immunoSEQ multiplex PCR; TCRdb's table is partial and in-frame only. The sample lists approximately 190,000 clones; approximately 84% were seen once. Germline-derived CDR1 and CDR2 are LGHNA and YNFKEQ. The V gene end was trimmed by 2 bases and the J gene end by 7 bases; junction bases not matched to a gene: 11. The CDR3 extends over 16 amino acids. The TCR sequence derives from a man between 40 and 49 years old who had recovered from COVID-19. The chain has TRBV4-2 and TRBJ1-2; TRBD1 matches at 9 bases. The sample was PBMCs or T cells enriched from blood (not recorded which). This chain's CDR3 is CASSQLGTGPLGGYTF. CDR3 DNA sequence: TGTGCCAGCAGCCAACTTGGGACAGGGCCATTGGGTGGCTACACCTTC.